This T cell receptor (beta chain) was recorded in a study of cytomegalovirus exposure and HLA in healthy donors. PCR was performed using 60 Vbeta and 13 Jbeta primers. The assay was immunoSEQ multiplex PCR, and TCRdb's table has in-frame clones only and misses some. This sample has over 150,000 clones, with less than 80% found just once. The study sampled nominally healthy donors, though unrecorded immune exposures were likely. The germline V gene has CDR1 MRHNA and CDR2 SNTAGT. The germline V and J ends were trimmed by 5 bases and 0 bases, with 8 bases remaining between them. CDR3 length: 15 amino acids.

Sample: PBMCs. The chain is built from TRBV6-4 and TRBJ2-6, with D possibly matching TRBD1 (6 bases). The source is a man in his forties in good health and CMV-seronegative. This CDR3 is CASSPTGSGANVLTF. DNA of the CDR3: TGTGCCAGCAGTCCGACAGGCTCTGGGGCCAACGTCCTGACTTTC.